A selection of T cell receptor beta chains follows, all from one sample in a study of T cell responses to AZD1222 COVID-19 vaccine. Using immunoSEQ multiplex PCR, the repertoire was profiled, and TCRdb retains in-frame clones only, with some absent. The data contain 150,000 or so clones, approximately 95% of them singletons. Sequenced material: peripheral blood, taken on day 0 of MenACWY control vaccination. Receptors were obtained from an adult in good health. The CDR3 runs from the conserved cysteine through the conserved F or W. The D gene is left open where the match is weak. Expanded clones get a size class; other rows say once, few or many, or leave the size out.

J gene: TRBJ2-3; V gene: TRBV6-4; clone size: NA; D gene: NA; CDR3 protein: CASSNRISSTDTQYF; CDR3 DNA: TGTGCCAGCAGTAACAGGATATCTAGCACAGATACGCAGTATTTT
J gene: TRBJ1-4; V gene: TRBV6-5; clone size: NA; D gene: NA; CDR3 protein: CASRFRDGGNEKLFF; CDR3 DNA: TGTGCCAGCAGATTCCGGGACGGGGGCAATGAAAAACTGTTTTTT
J gene: TRBJ1-2; V gene: TRBV25-1; clone size: NA; D gene: NA; CDR3 protein: CASSEFNRIYGYTF; CDR3 DNA: TGTGCCAGCAGTGAATTCAATAGGATCTATGGCTACACCTTC
J gene: TRBJ1-1; V gene: TRBV4-2; clone size: NA; D gene: NA; CDR3 protein: CASSQVFGAGDTEAFF; CDR3 DNA: TGTGCCAGCAGCCAAGTTTTCGGGGCGGGGGACACTGAAGCTTTCTTT
J gene: TRBJ2-1; V gene: TRBV11-2; clone size: NA; D gene: NA; CDR3 protein: CASSFTIGGRDEQFF; CDR3 DNA: TGTGCCAGCAGCTTCACGATAGGGGGGAGGGATGAGCAGTTCTTC
J gene: TRBJ2-7; V gene: TRBV19; clone size: few; D gene: TRBD2; CDR3 protein: CASSTSGDSYEQYF; CDR3 DNA: TGTGCCAGTAGTACTAGCGGGGATTCCTACGAGCAGTACTTC
J gene: TRBJ1-5; V gene: TRBV6-6; clone size: NA; D gene: NA; CDR3 protein: CASSRDPRLMSQHF; CDR3 DNA: TGTGCCAGCAGCCGGGACCCTCGTTTAATGTCCCAGCATTTT
J gene: TRBJ1-2; V gene: TRBV5-6; clone size: NA; D gene: NA; CDR3 protein: CASSLWQHYGYTF; CDR3 DNA: TGTGCCAGCAGCTTGTGGCAGCACTATGGCTACACCTTC
J gene: TRBJ2-2; V gene: TRBV5-1; clone size: few; D gene: NA; CDR3 protein: CASSLAGYTGELFF; CDR3 DNA: TGCGCCAGCAGCTTGGCGGGCTACACCGGGGAGCTGTTTTTT
J gene: TRBJ2-7; V gene: TRBV7-9; clone size: many; D gene: NA; CDR3 protein: CASSLGQSSYEQYF; CDR3 DNA: TGTGCCAGCAGCTTGGGCCAGAGCTCCTACGAGCAGTACTTC
J gene: TRBJ2-1; V gene: TRBV5-1; clone size: few; D gene: NA; CDR3 protein: CASRELGYEQFF; CDR3 DNA: TGCGCCAGCAGAGAATTGGGGTACGAGCAGTTCTTC
J gene: TRBJ1-5; V gene: TRBV7-7; clone size: NA; D gene: NA; CDR3 protein: CASSPFERRGNQPQHF; CDR3 DNA: TGTGCCAGCAGCCCGTTTGAAAGACGCGGCAATCAGCCCCAGCATTTT
J gene: TRBJ1-1; V gene: TRBV5-5; clone size: NA; D gene: NA; CDR3 protein: CASSLGSENTEAFF; CDR3 DNA: TGTGCCAGCAGTTTGGGTTCAGAAAACACTGAAGCTTTCTTT
J gene: TRBJ1-5; V gene: TRBV18; clone size: NA; D gene: NA; CDR3 protein: CASSPAGGLQPQHF; CDR3 DNA: TGTGCCAGCTCACCAGCTGGGGGCCTCCAGCCCCAGCATTTT
J gene: TRBJ2-5; V gene: TRBV20-1; clone size: NA; D gene: NA; CDR3 protein: CSASTGLGTQETQYF; CDR3 DNA: TGCAGTGCTAGTACGGGGCTGGGAACTCAAGAGACCCAGTACTTC